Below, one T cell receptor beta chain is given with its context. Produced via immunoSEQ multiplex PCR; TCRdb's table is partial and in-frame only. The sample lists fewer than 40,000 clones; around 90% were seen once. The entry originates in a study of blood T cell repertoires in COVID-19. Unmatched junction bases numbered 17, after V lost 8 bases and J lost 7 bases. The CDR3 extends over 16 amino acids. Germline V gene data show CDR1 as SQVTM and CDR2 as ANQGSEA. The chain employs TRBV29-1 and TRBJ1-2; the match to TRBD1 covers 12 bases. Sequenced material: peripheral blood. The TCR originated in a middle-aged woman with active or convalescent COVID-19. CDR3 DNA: TGCAGCAGTGGGCCCTCGGGGGACAGGGGGCTGGGTGGCTACACCTTC. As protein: CSSGPSGDRGLGGYTF.